A selection of T cell receptor beta chains follows, all from one sample in a study of CD8 T cells in Susac syndrome. TCRdb re-analysed the immunoSEQ multiplex PCR reads in MiXCR, keeping a single row per CDR3 protein. The sample holds approximately 180,000 distinct CDR3 sequences, 85% to 95% seen once. What was sequenced was CD4+ T cells from PBMCs. Receptors originate from a human donor with Susac syndrome. Both conserved end residues are part of each CDR3. D genes are given only for firm matches. Expanded clones get a size class; other rows say once, few or many, or leave the size out.

V gene	J gene	D gene	clone size	CDR3 protein	CDR3 DNA
TRBV20-1	TRBJ2-1	.	.	CSARAPGPYNEQFF	TGCAGTGCTAGGGCGCCGGGTCCCTACAATGAGCAGTTCTTC
TRBV6-1	TRBJ1-1	TRBD1	.	CASRTDRAPTKMMNTEAFF	TGTGCCAGCAGGACCGACAGGGCGCCAACTAAGATGATGAACACTGAAGCTTTCTTT
TRBV4-1	TRBJ1-1	.	once	CASSQIVGVTEAFF	TGCGCCAGCAGCCAGATAGTAGGGGTCACTGAAGCTTTCTTT
TRBV12-3/TRBV12-4	TRBJ2-7	TRBD2	.	CASRTTSGGYEQYF	TGTGCCAGCAGAACGACTAGCGGGGGCTACGAGCAGTACTTC
TRBV27	TRBJ2-3	TRBD2	.	CASSETSGGAIRDTQYF	TGTGCCAGCAGTGAAACTAGCGGGGGGGCTATTAGAGATACGCAGTATTTT
TRBV20-1	TRBJ2-1	TRBD2	.	CSARDGGLAGGGNEQFF	TGCAGTGCTAGAGATGGCGGACTAGCGGGGGGTGGGAATGAGCAGTTCTTC
TRBV30	TRBJ1-5	.	.	CAWSVDRNNQPQHF	TGTGCCTGGAGTGTAGACAGGAACAATCAGCCCCAGCATTTT
TRBV24-1	TRBJ2-1	TRBD1	.	CATSDPRTGGVNEQFF	TGTGCCACCAGTGACCCCAGGACAGGGGGGGTCAATGAGCAGTTCTTC
TRBV29-1	TRBJ2-5	TRBD2	.	CSVVLSGLVRETQYF	TGCAGCGTTGTTTTATCGGGACTAGTCAGAGAGACCCAGTACTTC
TRBV7-8	TRBJ1-4	.	once	CASSLVRGVSEKLFF	TGTGCCAGCAGCTTAGTGAGAGGGGTCAGCGAAAAACTGTTTTTT
TRBV9	TRBJ2-1	.	.	CASSVGASNSYNEQFF	TGTGCCAGCAGCGTAGGGGCGTCTAACTCCTACAATGAGCAGTTCTTC
TRBV7-2	TRBJ2-5	.	.	CASRLTQQETQYF	TGTGCCAGCAGACTAACACAACAAGAGACCCAGTACTTC
TRBV20-1	TRBJ2-1	TRBD2	.	CSATWRDYWNEQFF	TGCAGTGCTACCTGGCGGGACTACTGGAATGAGCAGTTCTTC
TRBV3-1	TRBJ2-3	TRBD2	few	CASSPSGNTDTQYF	TGTGCCAGCAGTCCTAGCGGGAACACAGATACGCAGTATTTT
TRBV20-1	TRBJ2-1	TRBD2	.	CSARDPTSGNEGEQFF	TGCAGTGCTAGAGATCCTACTAGCGGGAATGAGGGTGAGCAGTTCTTC
TRBV5-1	TRBJ1-2	.	.	CASSLVGGIGYTF	TGCGCCAGCAGCTTGGTAGGGGGAATTGGCTACACCTTC
TRBV12-5	TRBJ1-5	.	.	CASGLDQPQHF	TGTGCTAGTGGTTTGGACCAGCCCCAGCATTTT
TRBV20-1	TRBJ1-4	.	once	CSARQGNEKLFF	TGCAGTGCTAGACAGGGAAATGAAAAACTGTTTTTT
TRBV4-1	TRBJ2-6	.	.	CASSQDYKDTGLWANVLTF	TGCGCCAGCAGCCAAGATTATAAAGATACGGGCCTCTGGGCCAACGTCCTGACTTTC
TRBV5-1	TRBJ2-1	.	.	CASSLGNNDEQFF	TGCGCCAGCAGCTTGGGAAATAACGATGAGCAGTTCTTC
TRBV4-1	TRBJ1-4	.	once	CASSGATNEKLFF	TGCGCCAGCAGTGGGGCAACTAATGAAAAACTGTTTTTT
TRBV24-1	TRBJ2-1	TRBD2	.	CATSDASGTYNEQFF	TGTGCCACCAGTGACGCTAGCGGGACCTACAATGAGCAGTTCTTC
TRBV5-1	TRBJ1-1	.	.	CASSLGVNTEAFF	TGTGCCAGCAGCTTAGGGGTGAACACTGAAGCTTTCTTT
TRBV28	TRBJ1-3	TRBD1	.	CASSTGQGAYTIYF	TGTGCCAGCAGTACGGGACAGGGGGCTTACACCATATATTTT
TRBV7-3	TRBJ1-1	.	.	CASSLLGNTEAFF	TGTGCCAGCAGCCTCCTGGGGAACACTGAAGCTTTCTTT
TRBV5-6	TRBJ1-2	TRBD1	.	CASARQGAGGYTF	TGTGCCAGCGCACGACAGGGGGCAGGTGGCTACACCTTC
TRBV20-1	TRBJ2-1	.	.	CSALNPYNEQFF	TGCAGTGCCTTAAACCCGTACAATGAGCAGTTCTTC
TRBV3-1	TRBJ1-2	TRBD1	.	CASSPQGDGYTF	TGTGCCAGCAGCCCCCAGGGGGATGGCTACACCTTC
TRBV23-1	TRBJ1-2	.	.	CASSPGRWGEDYGYTF	TGCGCCAGCAGCCCCGGGAGGTGGGGGGAGGACTATGGCTACACCTTC
TRBV11-3	TRBJ2-1	.	.	CASSLTRGNEQFF	TGTGCCAGCAGCCTAACTAGGGGAAATGAGCAGTTCTTC
TRBV29-1	TRBJ2-3	TRBD2	.	CSVDGGRAQDTQYF	TGCAGCGTTGATGGCGGGAGGGCCCAAGATACGCAGTATTTT
TRBV7-9	TRBJ1-1	TRBD1	.	CASRARGQGTEAFF	TGTGCCAGCCGAGCGAGGGGGCAGGGCACTGAAGCTTTCTTT
TRBV6-1	TRBJ2-1	TRBD2	.	CASSEVAGGLSEQFF	TGTGCCAGCAGTGAAGTAGCGGGGGGGCTTAGTGAGCAGTTCTTC
TRBV5-1	TRBJ2-3	TRBD2	.	CASAASGRTDTQYF	TGCGCCAGCGCGGCTAGCGGGCGCACAGATACGCAGTATTTT
TRBV4-2	TRBJ2-6	TRBD1	.	CASSRDRDSGANVLTF	TGTGCCAGCAGCAGGGACAGAGATTCTGGGGCCAACGTCCTGACTTTC
TRBV7-9	TRBJ2-5	.	once	CASALASSKETQYF	TGTGCCAGCGCGCTGGCGAGCAGCAAAGAGACCCAGTACTTC
TRBV5-1	TRBJ2-3	.	.	CASSPETGTDTQYF	TGCGCCAGCAGCCCAGAGACGGGGACAGATACGCAGTATTTT
TRBV27	TRBJ2-3	TRBD1	.	CASSFTPGTGAPTQYF	TGTGCCAGCAGTTTCACACCCGGGACAGGAGCCCCTACGCAGTATTTT
TRBV21-1	TRBJ1-1	.	.	CASSRGPTTRGTEAFF	TGTGCCAGCAGCAGAGGACCAACGACACGAGGCACTGAAGCTTTCTTT